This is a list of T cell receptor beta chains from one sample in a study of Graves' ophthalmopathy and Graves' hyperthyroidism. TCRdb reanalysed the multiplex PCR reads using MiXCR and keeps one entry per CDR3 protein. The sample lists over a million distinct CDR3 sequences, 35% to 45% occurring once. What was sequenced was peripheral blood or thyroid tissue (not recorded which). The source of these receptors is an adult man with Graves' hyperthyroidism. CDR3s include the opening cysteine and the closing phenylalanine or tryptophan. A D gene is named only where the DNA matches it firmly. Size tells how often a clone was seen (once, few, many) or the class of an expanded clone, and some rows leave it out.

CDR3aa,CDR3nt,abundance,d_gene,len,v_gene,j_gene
CASSLSRTGNTGELFF,TGTGCCAGCAGCTTAAGTCGAACGGGGAACACCGGGGAGCTGTTTTTT,many,.,16,TRBV7-9,TRBJ2-2
CASSEIRGLSNQPQHF,TGTGCCAGCAGTGAAATCCGGGGGCTAAGCAATCAGCCCCAGCATTTT,.,.,16,TRBV2,TRBJ1-5
CSARNITGAIADTIYF,TGCAGTGCTAGAAATATTACAGGGGCTATTGCGGACACCATATATTTT,few,TRBD1,16,TRBV20-1,TRBJ1-3
CASSRGLNEKLFF,TGTGCCAGCAGTCGCGGACTGAATGAAAAACTGTTTTTT,many,.,13,TRBV7-3,TRBJ1-4
CASSYGLAGARTGELFF,TGTGCCAGCAGTTATGGACTAGCGGGAGCTCGGACCGGGGAGCTGTTTTTT,many,TRBD2,17,TRBV2,TRBJ2-2
CASSPITGGHEQFF,TGTGCCAGCAGCCCCATAACAGGGGGCCATGAGCAGTTCTTC,once,TRBD1,14,TRBV7-2,TRBJ2-1
CSETDRASYGYTF,TGCAGCGAAACGGACAGGGCCAGCTATGGCTACACCTTC,.,TRBD1,13,TRBV29-1,TRBJ1-2
CASSQTDKNTEAFF,TGTGCCAGCAGCCAGACCGACAAGAACACTGAAGCTTTCTTT,many,.,14,TRBV5-5,TRBJ1-1
CASSKAGAGNQPQHF,TGTGCCAGTAGTAAGGCAGGGGCTGGCAATCAGCCCCAGCATTTT,.,.,15,TRBV19,TRBJ1-5
CSVEWGTEAFF,TGCAGCGTTGAATGGGGAACTGAAGCTTTCTTT,.,.,11,TRBV29-1,TRBJ1-1
CASSGRGTNEQYF,TGCGCCAGTTCCGGTCGGGGTACGAACGAGCAGTACTTC,few,.,13,TRBV5-1,TRBJ2-7
CSADRDRGFEQYF,TGCAGTGCTGACCGGGACAGGGGTTTTGAGCAGTACTTC,few,TRBD1,13,TRBV20-1,TRBJ2-7
CASAGGSYEQYF,TGTGCCTCGGCCGGGGGGTCCTACGAGCAGTACTTC,many,TRBD2,12,TRBV10-3,TRBJ2-7
CTTSPRTSGRTYLETQYF,TGTACCACCAGTCCTAGGACTAGCGGGAGGACCTATTTAGAGACCCAGTACTTC,.,TRBD2,18,TRBV15,TRBJ2-5
CSARWTGGRPSGANVLTF,TGCAGTGCTAGGTGGACAGGGGGCAGACCCTCTGGGGCCAACGTCCTGACTTTC,.,TRBD1,18,TRBV20-1,TRBJ2-6
CASSPTGYYEQYF,TGTGCCAGCAGTCCAACAGGGTACTACGAGCAGTACTTC,many,.,13,TRBV12-3/TRBV12-4,TRBJ2-7
CASSLARTSGSSETQYF,TGTGCCAGCAGCTTAGCGCGGACTAGCGGGAGTTCCGAGACCCAGTACTTC,many,TRBD2,17,TRBV7-2,TRBJ2-5
CSVEDGGTNEQYF,TGCAGCGTTGAAGATGGGGGGACAAACGAGCAGTACTTC,.,.,13,TRBV29-1,TRBJ2-7
CASSFSNTYEQYF,TGTGCCAGCAGTTTTTCCAACACCTACGAGCAGTACTTC,.,.,13,TRBV6-5,TRBJ2-7
CASSERTGGDTF,TGTGCCAGCAGCGAGAGGACAGGGGGCGACACCTTC,.,TRBD1,12,TRBV4-2,TRBJ1-2
CSATTGRGDQPQHF,TGCAGTGCAACTACAGGGCGGGGAGATCAGCCCCAGCATTTT,many,.,14,TRBV20-1,TRBJ1-5
CASSLLSGSQETQYF,TGTGCCAGCAGCCTACTCTCGGGGAGTCAAGAGACCCAGTACTTC,many,.,15,TRBV7-8,TRBJ2-5
CASSSRGGPGELFF,TGTGCCAGCAGCTCCCGAGGGGGCCCCGGGGAGCTGTTTTTT,.,TRBD1,14,TRBV9,TRBJ2-2
CATSSYPKLSNQPQHF,TGTGCCACCAGCAGTTACCCGAAGCTGAGCAATCAGCCCCAGCATTTT,.,.,16,TRBV15,TRBJ1-5
CASSARRGGNEKLFF,TGTGCCAGTAGCGCCCGCAGGGGAGGGAATGAAAAACTGTTTTTT,many,.,15,TRBV19,TRBJ1-4
CSARDEPARGGYTF,TGCAGTGCTAGAGATGAACCCGCCCGGGGTGGCTACACCTTC,many,.,14,TRBV20-1,TRBJ1-2
CSQDRGMNTEAFF,TGCAGCCAAGACCGGGGGATGAACACTGAAGCTTTCTTT,.,.,13,TRBV29-1,TRBJ1-1
CASSSRRYEQYF,TGTGCCAGCAGTTCCAGACGGTACGAGCAGTACTTC,many,.,12,TRBV12-3/TRBV12-4,TRBJ2-7
CATSRRDRVREEQYF,TGTGCCACCAGCAGACGGGACAGGGTGAGGGAGGAGCAGTACTTC,many,TRBD1,15,TRBV15,TRBJ2-7
CAISPKPGNTIYF,TGTGCCATCAGTCCAAAACCCGGAAACACCATATATTTT,.,.,13,TRBV10-3,TRBJ1-3
CASQTETTGELFF,TGTGCCAGCCAAACAGAGACTACCGGGGAGCTGTTTTTT,.,.,13,TRBV28,TRBJ2-2
CSATGMNTEAFF,TGCAGCGCTACGGGGATGAACACTGAAGCTTTCTTT,.,.,12,TRBV29-1,TRBJ1-1
CASSLSRGREKLFF,TGTGCCAGCAGTTTATCCAGGGGGCGTGAAAAACTGTTTTTT,.,TRBD1,14,TRBV12-3/TRBV12-4,TRBJ1-4
CASSLSSGTDRLAFF,TGTGCCAGCAGTTTATCCTCCGGGACGGACCGTCTAGCTTTCTTT,few,.,15,TRBV27,TRBJ1-1
CASSPRTSGRVVETQYF,TGTGCCAGCAGCCCGAGGACTAGCGGGAGGGTCGTGGAGACCCAGTACTTC,once,TRBD2,17,TRBV14,TRBJ2-5
CAISDYVVGRLDNQPQHF,TGTGCCATCAGTGACTACGTCGTAGGACGGCTTGACAATCAGCCCCAGCATTTT,many,.,18,TRBV10-3,TRBJ1-5